The next 18 T cell receptor beta chains were all read from a single sample in a study of tumor-infiltrating lymphocytes in primary liver carcinoma. Co-extraction yielded RNA and DNA from roughly 20-30 mg of unsorted bulk tissue. A primer matching the constant region was used to make TCR beta cDNA from 450 to 500 ng of total RNA. For TCR beta, libraries were produced by three nested multiplex PCR rounds using slightly modified ARM-PCR. The two initial PCR rounds, around 11 cycles each, used TRBV1-TRBV30 forward and C-beta reverse primers. Using its own MiXCR run on the multiplex PCR reads, TCRdb lists one record per CDR3 protein. The sample holds about 78,000 distinct CDR3 sequences; 71% are singletons and the top ten take about an eighth. Sequences were obtained from liver tumor tissue from sampling region 4. Noted subset: tumor region T4, right-lateral pole. Receptors were obtained from a woman aged 55-70 years with primary liver carcinoma and hepatitis B virus infection.

Turning to this clonotype: One end of the junction is discordant with germline, which a read error may explain. The chain uses TRBV10-3 and TRBJ2-1; TRBD2 might be the D (6 bases). CDR1 is ENHRY and CDR2 is SYGVKD in the germline V gene. This CDR3 is built from 14 residues. This CDR3 reads CAIIEGDSGSGQFF. DNA of the CDR3: TGTGCCATCATTGAGGGAGATAGCGGCTCTGGACAGTTCTTC.

This clonotype was observed a few times. The chain couples TRBV7-3 to TRBJ2-1; TRBD2 is a possible D gene (5 bases). Germline loops: CDR1 SGHTA, CDR2 FQGTGA. Trimming shortened V by 2 bases and J by 7 bases, and 18 bases separated the two germline ends. This CDR3 is 16 amino acids long. CDR3 residues: CASSLSSGIGANEQFF. The DNA of the CDR3 is TGTGCCAGCAGCTTATCGTCCGGGATTGGAGCGAATGAGCAGTTCTTC.

This clonotype was seen at least ten times. The chain uses TRBV6-6 and TRBJ2-5, with 8 bases aligning to TRBD2. This CDR3 is built from 16 residues. CDR1 and CDR2 (germline): MNHNY, SVGAGI (reference sequence). The V segment lost 6 bases and the J segment 3 bases; nucleotides outside the gene matches: 12. This CDR3 reads CASRPDLGGGKETQYF. CDR3 coding DNA: TGTGCCAGCAGACCCGATCTCGGGGGGGGGAAAGAGACCCAGTACTTC.

To note about this clonotype: A read error may explain this, as a much larger clone is one base away. The chain couples TRBV6-4 to TRBJ2-1; TRBD1 is a possible D gene (5 bases). The germline V gene encodes CDR1 MRHNA and CDR2 SNTAGT. V lost 4 bases to trimming and J lost 6 bases, with 13 bases between them. The CDR3 loop spans 14 amino acids. As DNA, the CDR3 is TGTGCCAGCAGTGTAGACCAGGGCCCCAATGAGCAGTTCTTC. Translated: CASSVDQGPNEQFF.

Details on this clonotype: Possible read error: a much larger clone is one base away. V and J are TRBV6-5 and TRBJ1-2; no clear D gene. CDR1 is MNHEY, CDR2 SVGAGI, per germline. This CDR3 has 14 amino acids. V lost 2 bases, J lost 7 bases, and 14 bases lay in between. CDR3 in amino acids: CASSYPVTTGGYTF. For the CDR3, the DNA is TGTGCCAGCAGTTACCCGGTGACCACGGGTGGCTACACCTTC.

This sequence joins TRBV11-1 and TRBJ2-3; 10 positions match TRBD2. Germline V gene data show CDR1 as SGHAT and CDR2 as FQDESV (reference sequence). This CDR3 contains 15 residues. The CDR3 bases are TGTCCCGGCAGCCTTAGCGGGAGGCGTACGGATACGCAGTATTTT. Translated: CPGSLSGRRTDTQYF.

Note on this clonotype: The CDR3 ends on some other residue instead of the conserved phenylalanine or tryptophan, so this is likely a read error. This rearrangement joins TRBV11-3 to TRBJ2-1; 7 nucleotides agree with TRBD1. This CDR3 region has 16 residues. Germline V CDR1 and CDR2: SGHNT, YENEEA. DNA of the CDR3: TGTGCCAGCAGCCTGACCGGGACAGCTTTAAACAATGATCAGTTCTTA. Translated: CASSLTGTALNNDQFL.

As for this clonotype: A read error may account for a junction end that differs from germline. The chain employs TRBV5-6 and TRBJ2-4; D is perhaps TRBD2 (5 bases). The V gene's germline CDR1 is SGHDT and CDR2 YYEEEE. CDR3 length: 15 residues. The CDR3 reads CASSILALGKNIKYF. For the CDR3, the DNA is TGTGCTAGCAGCATCCTAGCTCTAGGCAAAAACATTAAGTACTTC.

This clonotype occurred many times. The chain joins TRBV12-3 or TRBV12-4 to TRBJ2-7, with D possibly being TRBD2 (5 bases). CDR3 size: 14 residues. Deletions cut 2 bases from V and 3 bases from J, with 11 bases between. The CDR3 sequence is CASSLRGKGYEQYF. DNA of the CDR3: TGTGCCAGCAGTTTAAGAGGGAAGGGCTACGAGCAGTACTTC.

This clonotype was recorded once. Since no conserved phenylalanine or tryptophan closes the CDR3, a read error is the likely cause. This chain uses TRBV29-1 with TRBJ2-1, with 15 bases aligning to TRBD2. The CDR3 consists of 21 residues. Germline CDR1 and CDR2: SQVTM and ANQGSEA. CDR3 coding DNA: TGCAGCGTTCTAGGGTTCCCCGGGACTAGCGGGAGGACAAGCTCCTACGATGAGCAGTTCCTC. Translating gives CSVLGFPGTSGRTSSYDEQFL.

As concerns this clonotype: This may stem from a read error, because a much larger clone lies one nucleotide away. The chain recombines TRBV28 with TRBJ1-1; unclear D gene. Germline CDR1 MDHEN, CDR2 SYDVKM. CDR3 length: 12 residues. This CDR3 reads CVSSFAGTEAFF. CDR3 sequence (DNA): TGTGTCAGCAGTTTTGCGGGCACTGAAGCTTTCTTT.

A remark on this clonotype: Germline is not matched at one junction end, which may reflect a read error. This chain links TRBV5-4 with TRBJ2-1; 9 bases map to TRBD1. The length of the CDR3 is 16 residues. CDR1 and CDR2 from the germline V gene are SGHNT and YYREEE (reference sequence). The DNA of the CDR3 is TGTGCCAGCAGCCCCGGAGGGACAGGGTCACCAAATGAGCAGTTCTTT. It yields the protein CASSPGGTGSPNEQFF.

The chain links TRBV29-1 to TRBJ2-7; unclear D gene. Germline values: CDR1 SQVTM, CDR2 ANQGSEA. This CDR3 comprises 14 residues. V lost 4 bases and J lost 2, with 15 bases in between. The CDR3: CSVGGLAVPYEQYF. CDR3 nucleotide sequence: TGCAGCGTTGGGGGATTAGCAGTCCCCTACGAGCAGTACTTC.

This clonotype was detected only a few times. A clone one base away is much larger, so this may be a read error. J is TRBJ2-7 and V is TRBV10-3, with D perhaps matching TRBD1 (6 bases). The CDR3 is 12 amino acids. V lost 10 bases and J 2 bases, leaving 12 bases between the germline ends. The germline gives CDR1 ENHRY, CDR2 SYGVKD. In DNA, the CDR3 is TGTGCCACCTGGGCAGGGGCCTACGAGCAGTACTTC. This gives the protein CATWAGAYEQYF.

To note about this clonotype: One junction end does not reproduce the germline sequence, and a read error may be involved. The chain is built from TRBV11-3 and TRBJ2-1; a possible D gene is TRBD2 (7 bases). Germline V lookup: CDR1 SGHNT, CDR2 YENEEA. The CDR3 totals 17 residues. This CDR3 is CVSSSRGARTMGNEQFF. CDR3 in DNA: TGTGTAAGCAGCTCCCGGGGGGCGCGGACCATGGGCAATGAGCAGTTTTTC. Filled out from reference TRBV11-3 and TRBJ2-1, the complete variable domain reads EAGVVQSPRYKIIEKKQPVAFWCNPISGHNTLYWYLQNLGQGPELLIRYENEEAVDDSQLPKDRFSAERLKGVDSTLKIQPAELGDSAVYLCVSSSRGARTMGNEQFFGPGTRLTVL.

The chain carries TRBV4-1 and TRBJ2-7, with D hard to call. V was trimmed by 3 bases and J by 4 bases, leaving 10 bases between them. This CDR3 comprises 13 residues. CDR1 and CDR2 (germline): MGHRA, YSYEKL. The CDR3 reads CASSHPNTYEQYF. CDR3 DNA: TGCGCCAGCAGCCATCCTAACACGTACGAGCAGTACTTC.

The chain has TRBV4-1 and TRBJ2-3; D call uncertain. Germline CDR1 MGHRA, CDR2 YSYEKL. This CDR3 spans 13 amino acids. V lost 4 bases, J lost 7 bases, and 12 bases lay in between. The CDR3 DNA is TGCGCCAGCAGCCGCATAACTACACATACGCAGTATTTT. This gives the protein CASSRITTHTQYF.

This clonotype was seen just once. Relative to the germline gene, one junction end is altered; a read error may explain this. The J gene is TRBJ1-1, the V gene TRBV6-5; possible D gene TRBD1, 6 bases. This CDR3 region has 16 residues. Per germline, CDR1 MNHEY and CDR2 SVGAGI. This chain's CDR3 is CARTIRPGHPITEAFF. The DNA of the CDR3 is TGCGCCAGAACTATAAGACCGGGACATCCGATCACTGAAGCTTTCTTT.